These 17 T cell receptor delta chains came from one sample sequenced in a study of intestinal T cells in coeliac disease. TCRdb fed the multiplex PCR reads to CATT. The data hold hundreds of delta-chain clones, with about 55% observed a single time. Each case's genomic DNA was extracted from ten approximately 5-µm formalin-fixed paraffin-embedded scrolls. Specimen: a duodenal biopsy. The source is a human donor who served as a control with a normal duodenal biopsy, not a healthy volunteer.

The chain carries TRDV1 and TRDJ1, with 12 positions matching TRDD3. TCRdb gives no J gene; it was assigned here by matching the DNA to germline. Germline lookup yields CDR1 TSWWSYY and CDR2 QGS. The V and J ends lost 6 bases and 7 bases, in that order; junction bases with no gene match: 39. CDR3 size: 25 residues. CDR3 amino acids: CALGKMGLQSEAFLRYWGIQGKLIF. The CDR3 region has the DNA TGTGCTCTTGGAAAAATGGGCCTACAATCCGAGGCCTTCCTACGGTACTGGGGGATACAAGGTAAACTCATCTTT.

This clone was detected a few times. The CDR3 DNA reads as TGTGCCTGTGACCTACTGGGGGACCAAAAGGGGACCGATAAACTCATCAGTATAAAAACCCTCTTCTTC. Translated, it gives CACDLLGDQKGTDKLISIKTLFF. The V gene corresponds to TRDV2; no J gene was called; TRDD3 was called by the table and not checked on the DNA. The germline gives CDR1 GEAIGNYY, CDR2 EKD. This CDR3 contains 23 residues.

The rearrangement joins TRDV2 to TRDJ1; the match to TRDD3 covers 9 bases. TCRdb does not report a J gene; here it was assigned by matching the DNA to germline references. Germline CDR1 reads GEAIGNYY; CDR2 reads EKD. This CDR3 is built from 17 residues. J lost 2 bases, V lost 5 bases, and 14 bases had no gene match. The CDR3 region has the DNA TGTGCCTGTGGCGGACTGGGGGACCAAAAGGGGACCGATAAACTCATCTTT. Amino acid sequence: CACGGLGDQKGTDKLIF.

There are a few counts of this clone. This sequence is one base from a far larger clone and is likely a read error. This rearrangement joins TRDV1 to TRDJ1, with 8 bases that match TRDD3. The J gene, absent from TCRdb, was called here by matching the DNA to germline. The CDR3 runs 23 residues. With 5 bases clipped from V and 5 bases from J, the junction kept 34 bases outside the gene matches. Germline V lookup: CDR1 TSWWSYY, CDR2 QGS. The CDR3 loop reads CALGTSFRPSPKYWGVTGDKLIF. In DNA form, the CDR3 reads TGTGCTCTTGGGACATCTTTTCGGCCCTCCCCAAAGTACTGGGGGGTCACTGGGGATAAACTCATCTTT.

The sample holds a few counts of this clone. The chain's CDR3 is CASLLLGDRASDKLIF. The CDR3 DNA sequence: TGTGCCTCCCTACTACTGGGGGATAGGGCCTCCGATAAACTCATCTTT. For the J gene the call is TRDJ1; the V gene lacks a call; the table gives TRDD3 as D, unverified against the DNA. The CDR3 covers 16 residues.

This clone was recorded a few times. The V gene is uncalled and the J gene is TRDJ1. This CDR3 comprises 16 residues. CDR3 DNA sequence: TGTGCTTCATTGTGCCTTCTAGTAGGGTACACCGATAAACTCATCTTT. It codes for CASLCLLVGYTDKLIF.

The rearrangement joins TRDV3 to TRDJ1; the D gene is possibly TRDD2 (5 bases). In the absence of a J gene in TCRdb, the DNA was matched to germline to assign it here. CDR1 and CDR2 (germline): TVYSNPD, GDNSRS (reference sequence). The CDR3 runs to 14 residues. CDR3 nucleotide sequence: TGTGCTTCCTCCCTTTCCTCTCTATCGCCCAAACTCATCTTT. Protein sequence: CASSLSSLSPKLIF.

Regarding this clone: A much larger clone lies a single base off, so this may be a read error. The rearrangement joins TRDV1 to TRDJ1; D is possibly TRDD2 or TRDD3 (6 bases each). TCRdb carries no J gene annotation; the J gene was assigned here by matching the DNA with germline. Germline V gene lookup returns CDR1 TSWWSYY and CDR2 QGS. This CDR3 has 19 residues. V was trimmed by 3 bases and J by 6 bases, leaving 29 bases between them. The CDR3 spells CALGDPASFSVLGNHKLIF. The CDR3 DNA sequence: TGTGCTCTTGGGGATCCCGCTTCCTTCTCCGTACTGGGTAACCATAAACTCATCTTT.

The gene calls are TRDV1 and TRDJ1; 9 bases match TRDD3. The J gene, not given by TCRdb, was assigned here from a germline match of the nucleotide sequence. Germline V gene sequence: CDR1 TSWWSYY, CDR2 QGS. Trimming removed 8 bases from V and 0 bases from J; junction bases left unmatched: 31. This CDR3 has 23 amino acids. The CDR3 sequence: CALLLGEVFGYWGLGANTDKLIF. The CDR3 DNA follows: TGTGCTCTTTTACTGGGGGAAGTCTTCGGGTACTGGGGGTTAGGAGCCAACACCGATAAACTCATCTTT.

The chain has TRDV1 and TRDJ1, with D possibly matching TRDD3 (5 bases). Because TCRdb records no J gene, it was assigned here through a match of the DNA to germline. In germline, CDR1 is TSWWSYY, CDR2 QGS. The CDR3 has 21 amino acids. V lost 2 bases to trimming and J lost 0 bases, with 28 bases between them. CDR3 sequence reads: CALGESSFNYLGDPYTDKLIF. In DNA form, the CDR3 reads TGTGCTCTTGGGGAATCCTCCTTTAACTACCTTGGGGACCCGTACACCGATAAACTCATCTTT.

Worth noting for this clone: This likely stems from a read error, as it lies one base from a far larger clone. The same CDR3 also results from other DNA sequences found in this sample. The genes are TRDV1 and TRDJ1, with TRDD3 identical over 11 bases. As TCRdb names no J gene, one was assigned here on the basis of a DNA match to germline. The germline gives CDR1 TSWWSYY, CDR2 QGS. This CDR3 comprises 16 residues. J lost 8 bases, V lost 8 bases, and 16 bases had no gene match. The CDR3: CALRLLGDTRSKKLIF. As DNA, the CDR3 is TGTGCTCTTCGCTTATTGGGGGATACGCGGAGTAAAAAACTCATCTTT.

This clone was seen only a few times. A far larger clone is only one base removed, so a read error is likely. The same CDR3 arises from other DNA sequences in this sample as well. This chain joins TRDV2 and TRDJ1; 9 positions match TRDD3. TCRdb offers no J gene call, so here the DNA was matched to germline to obtain one. V lost 3 bases and J lost 2; bases outside the gene matches: 12. CDR1 and CDR2 from the germline V gene are GEAIGNYY and EKD. CDR3 length: 17 residues. CDR3: CACDLLGDQKGTDKLIF. In DNA form, the CDR3 reads TGTGCCTGTGACCTACTGGGGGACCAAAAAGGGACCGATAAACTCATCTTT.

The chain carries TRDV1 and TRDJ1; 13 bases are shared with TRDD3. TCRdb lists no J gene, so it was determined here by aligning the DNA to germline. Germline assignment: CDR1 TSWWSYY and CDR2 QGS. The CDR3 consists of 24 residues. V shed 0 bases and J 0 bases; nucleotides not matched to a gene: 22. The CDR3 sequence is CALGELEVPTYWGIRPPYTDKLIF. Here the CDR3 DNA reads TGTGCTCTTGGGGAACTAGAAGTTCCCACGTACTGGGGGATACGACCCCCTTACACCGATAAACTCATCTTT.

This clone was seen a single time. J gene calling gave no result, while the V gene is TRDV1; TRDD3 is taken as the D call from the table, unchecked against the DNA. CDR1 and CDR2 from the germline V gene are TSWWSYY and QGS. CDR3 length: 19 amino acids. Here the CDR3 reads CALGAPLPTDWLDMPGAIF. The CDR3 DNA follows: TGTGCTCTTGGGGCCCCCCTTCCTACGGACTGGTTGGATATGCCGGGGGCCATCTTT.

As regards this clone: This likely came from a read error, as a far larger clone is one base away. The chain links TRDV1 to TRDJ1; 12 bases are a match to TRDD3. Here the J gene was assigned by germline matching of the DNA, as TCRdb has none. CDR3 length: 22 amino acids. V trimming: 2 bases; J trimming: 3 bases; junction bases outside the gene matches: 22. CDR1 is TSWWSYY and CDR2 is QGS in the germline V gene. The CDR3 loop is CALGERGAFLRRTGGYSDKLIF. The CDR3 DNA follows: TGTGCTCTTGGGGAAAGGGGAGCCTTCCTACGTCGTACTGGGGGATACTCCGATAAACTCATCTTT.

Worth noting for this clone: No DNA is shown, since the ends of the CDR3 on it are uncertain; the CDR3 is the one TCRdb lists. Called V gene: TRDV2; the J gene was not called; the listed D gene, TRDD3, was not tested against the DNA. The CDR3 comprises 30 residues, both ends counted. Germline CDR1 is GEAIGNYY and CDR2 is EKD. CDR3 region: CACDHVQESTPINSSLEGTMKHISIKTLFF.

This clone qualifies as hyperexpanded. CDR3 in amino acids: CACDTLRPSPVYKLIF. The CDR3 DNA reads as TGTGCCTGTGACACCTTACGGCCTTCCCCCGTGTATAAACTCATCTTT. This chain connects TRDV2 to TRDJ1; TRDD2 is a possible D gene (6 bases). This CDR3 has 16 residues. The germline CDR1 and CDR2 sequences are GEAIGNYY and EKD. V was cut by 0 bases and J by 6 bases, with 19 bases left in between.